The T cell receptor (beta chain) under discussion was sequenced for a study of blood T cell repertoires in COVID-19. Some clones are missing from TCRdb's copy, which holds only in-frame ones; the method was immunoSEQ multiplex PCR. The table includes 270,000 or so clones, 86% detected once. In germline, CDR1 is MNHNS, CDR2 SASEGT. The CDR3 is 14 amino acids. Trimming took off 0 bases at V and 8 bases at J, with 11 bases between the two ends. Source material: PBMCs or T cells enriched from blood (not recorded which). This TCR was recovered from a woman aged 18-29 years who had recovered from COVID-19. V gene TRBV6-1 combines with J gene TRBJ2-1; no reliable D call. The DNA of the CDR3 is TGTGCCAGCAGTGAAGCTGGTCGGTCGGATGAGCAGTTCTTC. Translating gives CASSEAGRSDEQFF.